The 6 T cell receptor beta chains below come from one sample, sequenced in a study of blood T cells in healthy people across ages. Combining a sample-barcoded 5' primer with a J-beta primer mix, a second PCR ran for 7 to 11 cycles. TCRdb re-called the 5' RACE reads with MiXCR, one entry per CDR3 protein. Found here are more than 600,000 distinct CDR3 sequences, around 25% of them singletons; the top ten hold more than 8.5%. This sample also belongs to another study, concerning T cells of mothers and their children.

Sequencing input: blood. The source of these receptors is a boy aged 5-17 years in good health.

This clonotype turned up a few times. V is TRBV7-9 and J is TRBJ1-4, with D possibly TRBD1 on 5 matching bases. This CDR3 is 10 amino acids long. Germline V CDR1 and CDR2: SEHNR, FQNEAQ (reference sequence). V was cut by 8 bases and J by 12 bases, with 10 bases left in between. CDR3 sequence (DNA): TGTGCCAGCGGGGGAGGGGAACTGTTTTTT. Translation gives CASGGGELFF.

The rearrangement joins TRBV11-2 to TRBJ1-2; 9 bases map to TRBD1. Trimming took 1 base from V and 1 from J; bases not matched to a gene: 4. Germline V CDR1 and CDR2: SGHAT, FQNNGV. This CDR3 region has 16 residues. For the CDR3, the DNA is TGTGCCAGCAGCTTAGCGAGACAGGGGGATAACTATGGCTACACCTTC. Protein: CASSLARQGDNYGYTF.

This chain links TRBV27 with TRBJ2-3; 9 positions match TRBD2. Germline-derived CDR1 and CDR2 are MNHEY and SMNVEV (reference sequence). Unmatched junction bases numbered 8, after V lost 4 bases and J lost 6 bases. CDR3 length equals 15 residues. The CDR3 DNA sequence: TGTGCCAGCAGTTCTAGCGGGACGGCGGACGATACGCAGTATTTT. Protein sequence: CASSSSGTADDTQYF.

This clonotype was seen only a few times. In DNA form, the CDR3 reads TGCAGCGCAGTCGGAAACACCATATATTTT. Residues: CSAVGNTIYF. The chain uses TRBV29-1 and TRBJ1-3; D call uncertain. The CDR3 runs 10 residues. The germline V gene has CDR1 SQVTM and CDR2 ANQGSEA. V lost 7 bases to trimming and J lost 4 bases, with 5 bases between them.

The chain is built from TRBV13 and TRBJ2-1; 12 nucleotides line up with TRBD2. Germline CDR1 and CDR2: PRHDT and FYEKMQ (reference sequence). The CDR3 covers 16 residues. The junction had 4 bases not matched to a gene; V was cut back by 1 base and J by 6 bases. CDR3 sequence: CASSLETSGSRNEQFF. The CDR3 nucleotides read TGTGCCAGCAGCTTAGAGACTAGCGGGAGTCGCAATGAGCAGTTCTTC.

DNA for the CDR3: TGTGCCAGCAGTGTGTCCCCAGCTTCAGATACGCAGTATTTT. This translates into CASSVSPASDTQYF. The chain joins TRBV6-1 to TRBJ2-3; D is unresolved. This CDR3 is built from 14 residues. Germline CDR1 and CDR2: MNHNS and SASEGT. V shed 4 bases and J shed 4 bases, with 12 bases lying between them.